Below, 13 T cell receptor beta chains from the same sample are listed, as sequenced in a study of blood T cell repertoires in COVID-19 (dated by TCRdb to between 2020 and 2021). Preparation of the library involved the immunoSEQ multiplex PCR assay. What TCRdb holds here is the immuneACCESS table cut down to in-frame rearrangements. Part of the clones is not present; checked against another copy, under half of the missing clones reflect an unresolved V gene, and the others are unexplained. The sample table shows 55,000 to 90,000 clones, and around 83% are seen once. The top ten clones comprise under 40% of the sample. The sample comprised peripheral blood. The source of these receptors is a woman older than 75 with active or convalescent COVID-19.

The V call is TRBV9, the J call TRBJ1-3; 7 positions agree with TRBD1. Germline V gene data show CDR1 as SGDLS and CDR2 as YYNGEE. Trimming removed 1 base from V and 2 bases from J; junction bases left unmatched: 3. This CDR3 spans 15 amino acids. In DNA, the CDR3 is TGTGCCAGCAGCGTACGACAGGGAGCTGGAAACACCATATATTTT. Protein sequence: CASSVRQGAGNTIYF.

This chain uses TRBV6-2 or TRBV6-3 with TRBJ2-5; TRBD2 matches at 9 bases. The CDR3 length is 15 residues. Trimming at V came to 2 bases and at J to 7 bases, leaving 8 bases not matched to a gene. Germline V CDR1 and CDR2: MNHEY, SVGEGT. This CDR3 is CASSYLAGLLGTQYF. The DNA for the CDR3 is TGTGCCAGCAGTTACCTAGCGGGGCTTCTGGGGACCCAGTACTTC.

The chain recombines TRBV2 with TRBJ2-3, with D perhaps matching TRBD1 (5 bases). Germline CDR1 and CDR2: SNHLY and FYNNEI. Trimming removed 11 bases from V and 5 bases from J, with 14 bases in between. The CDR3 sequence is 12 residues long. CDR3 bases: TGTGCCTGCCGCCCAGGGTTAGATACGCAGTATTTT. Amino acids: CACRPGLDTQYF. Using reference TRBV2 and TRBJ2-3 for the parts outside the CDR3, the full variable domain is EPEVTQTPSHQVTQMGQEVILRCVPISNHLYFYWYRQILGQKVEFLVSFYNNEISEKSEIFDDQFSVERPDGSNFTLKIRSTKLEDSAMYFCACRPGLDTQYFGPGTRLTVL.

This chain uses TRBV19 with TRBJ2-5; 7 bases fit TRBD1. This CDR3 comprises 17 residues. Trimming removed 3 bases from V and 7 bases from J; junction bases left unmatched: 17. In germline, CDR1 is LNHDA, CDR2 SQIVND (reference sequence). The CDR3 loop is CASSMGIRDSSTGTQYF. CDR3 DNA: TGTGCCAGTAGTATGGGAATCCGGGACAGTTCCACGGGGACCCAGTACTTC.

CDR3 region: CAISGTSGFGDGYTF. Here the CDR3 DNA reads TGTGCCATCAGTGGAACCTCAGGGTTTGGGGATGGCTACACCTTC. The rearrangement uses TRBV10-3 and TRBJ1-2; tentatively, D is TRBD1 (5 bases). This CDR3 comprises 15 residues. V was shortened by 4 bases and J by 6 bases, with 18 bases between the two germline ends. Germline CDR1 is ENHRY and CDR2 is SYGVKD.

V is TRBV6-1 and J is TRBJ1-5, with D perhaps matching TRBD1 (5 bases). Germline assignment: CDR1 MNHNS and CDR2 SASEGT. This CDR3 region has 14 residues. V was pared by 1 base and J by 6 bases, with 10 bases between. The CDR3 DNA reads TGTGCCAGCAGTGAAGGGGGGGGGTTTCAGCCCCAGCATTTT. Translation gives CASSEGGGFQPQHF.

V gene TRBV14 combines with J gene TRBJ1-3; D not resolved. This CDR3 is built from 14 residues. V lost 2 bases to trimming and J lost 4 bases, with 9 bases between them. CDR1 is SGHDN, CDR2 FVKESK, per germline. CDR3 region: CASSQQVFGNTIYF. In DNA, the CDR3 is TGTGCCAGCAGCCAACAGGTATTCGGAAACACCATATATTTT.

The chain uses TRBV7-8 and TRBJ1-2, with D perhaps TRBD1 (6 bases). The germline V and J ends were trimmed by 5 bases and 1 base, with 11 bases remaining between them. The CDR3 spans 14 residues. CDR1 is SGHVS and CDR2 is FQNEAQ in the germline V gene. The CDR3 nucleotides are TGTGCCAGCAGCCCGGAACAGGGTAACTATGGCTACACCTTC. Its translation: CASSPEQGNYGYTF.

The J gene is TRBJ2-1, the V gene TRBV14, with TRBD2 identical over 8 bases. The CDR3 extends over 15 amino acids. The V gene end was trimmed by 2 bases and the J gene end by 6 bases; junction bases not matched to a gene: 6. Germline V gene sequence: CDR1 SGHDN, CDR2 FVKESK. The CDR3 sequence: CASSQSGGGSNEQFF. The CDR3 coding sequence is TGTGCCAGCAGCCAATCTGGCGGGGGGAGCAATGAGCAGTTCTTC.

The gene calls are TRBV12-3 or TRBV12-4 and TRBJ1-2, with D maybe TRBD1 (6 bases). The CDR3 totals 12 residues. V was shortened by 1 base and J by 7 bases, with 7 bases between the two germline ends. CDR3 amino acids: CASSLEGVGYTF. The CDR3 bases are TGTGCCAGCAGTTTAGAGGGGGTTGGCTACACCTTC.

The count of this clone is one. The chain is built from TRBV7-2 and TRBJ1-5; possibly TRBD1 for D (5 bases). CDR3 length equals 14 residues. CDR1 is SGHTA and CDR2 is FQGNSA in the germline V gene. Trimming removed 4 bases at V and 5 bases at J, with 12 bases between. Here the CDR3 reads CASSSSRVYQPQHF. The CDR3 DNA reads TGTGCCAGCAGCTCAAGCAGGGTTTATCAGCCCCAGCATTTT.

V gene TRBV4-1 combines with J gene TRBJ2-3, with a tentative D call TRBD1 (6 bases). V was shortened by 4 bases and J by 1 base, with 9 bases between the two germline ends. This CDR3 has 14 amino acids. CDR1 MGHRA and CDR2 YSYEKL come from the germline V gene. The CDR3 region has the DNA TGCGCCAGCAGCCGAAACAGGGGCACAGATACGCAGTATTTT. This translates into CASSRNRGTDTQYF.

This chain joins TRBV5-8 and TRBJ1-4; D is possibly TRBD1 (5 bases). Germline V gene sequence: CDR1 SGHTS, CDR2 YDEGEE. There are 15 residues in the CDR3. V was cut by 10 bases and J by 2 bases, with 18 bases left in between. CDR3 sequence: CAGGTGERTNEKLFF. The CDR3 DNA reads TGTGCCGGAGGGACGGGGGAGCGGACTAATGAAAAACTGTTTTTT.